This T cell receptor beta chain was recovered during a study of Ad26.COV2.S vaccination and SARS-CoV-2 variants. The wider study: The trial was COV1001 and the donor's arm was Ad26.COV2.S. Ad26.COV2.S shots went into the muscle once or twice, 56 days apart.

Notes on the study in general: Placebo recipients and vaccine recipients were similar in non-spike TCR breadth.

The CDR3 consists of 12 residues. Germline V lookup: CDR1 LNHDA, CDR2 SQIVND (reference sequence). Trimming left V 5 bases short and J 4 bases short, with 8 bases between. A note on this clone: Its antigen is not known.

As for treatment: about 20 received Ad26.COV2.S at low or high dose, single or two shots; about 5 received placebo; per-sample allocation not given. Samples analyzed were those drawn on day 63 after the first vaccine or placebo injection. Ad26 vector vaccine expressed Wuhan-strain SARS-CoV-2 spike. Assay: immunoSEQ multiplex PCR; the TCRdb copy retains only in-frame clones and omits some. In the table there are 250,000 to 300,000 clones, around 87% of which are singletons. This TCR came from a person aged 18-65 years who received the Ad26.COV2.S COVID-19 vaccine or a placebo. Sample: peripheral blood, taken in a trial of Ad26.COV2.S vaccine versus placebo. The V call is TRBV19, the J call TRBJ1-1; tentatively, D is TRBD1 (5 bases). The CDR3 protein is CASSSGATEAFF. The CDR3 nucleotides read TGTGCCAGTAGTTCCGGGGCCACTGAAGCTTTCTTT.